The clone carrying this T cell receptor (beta chain) was counted only a few times. Indicated time point: patch test 3, about 24 weeks after DPC sensitization. Indicated treatment: therapeutic diphenylcyclopropenone sensitization with weekly scalp DPC. This sample was included in a study of human T cells and chemical hapten exposure. Trimming shortened V by 7 bases and J by 7 bases, and 10 bases separated the two germline ends. Germline values: CDR1 SQVTM, CDR2 ANQGSEA. The CDR3 has 11 residues. Original handling: Counting gave a median of roughly 100,000 TCRs per sample, with values ranging from about 23,224 to 750,000. MiXCR, applied by TCRdb to the RACE reads, yields one record per CDR3 protein. V and J calls and clone size were set by TCRdb, not the authors. This sample has 150,000 to 200,000 distinct CDR3 sequences, with about 30% found just once.

Here the sequenced sample was whole blood, taken in connection with sensitization to the hapten diphenylcyclopropenone (DPC). This TCR derives from a woman younger than 35 with alopecia areata. Some clones in this sample may be carry-over from other donors' samples. The chain recombines TRBV29-1 with TRBJ1-4; D remains unclear. The CDR3 loop is CSGKRGEKLFF. CDR3 DNA sequence: TGCAGCGGGAAGAGAGGTGAAAAACTGTTTTTT.